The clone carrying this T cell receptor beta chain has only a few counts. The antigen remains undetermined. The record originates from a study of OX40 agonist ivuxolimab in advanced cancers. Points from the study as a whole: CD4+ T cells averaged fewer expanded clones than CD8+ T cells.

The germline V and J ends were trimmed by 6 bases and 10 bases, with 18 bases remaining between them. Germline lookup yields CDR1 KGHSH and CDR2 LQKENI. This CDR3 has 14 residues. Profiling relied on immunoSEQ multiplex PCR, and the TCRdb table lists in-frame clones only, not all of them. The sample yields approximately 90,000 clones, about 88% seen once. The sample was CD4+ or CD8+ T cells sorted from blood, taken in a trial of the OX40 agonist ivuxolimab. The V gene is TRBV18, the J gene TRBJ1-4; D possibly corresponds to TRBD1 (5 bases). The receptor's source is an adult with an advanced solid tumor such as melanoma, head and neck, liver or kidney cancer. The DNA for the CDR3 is TGTGCCAGCTCGCCGGGGAAAGGGGAAGTAAAACTGTTTTTT. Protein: CASSPGKGEVKLFF.